A single T cell receptor (beta chain) is shown here with its context. The TCR library protocol attached unique molecular identifiers to the individual cDNA molecules. TCRdb passed the 5' RACE reads through MiXCR, listing each CDR3 protein once. Of 50,000 to 85,000 distinct CDR3 sequences listed, approximately 9.1% are singletons. The data originate from a study of early T cells in non-severe SARS-CoV-2 infection. CDR1 and CDR2 from the germline V gene are MNHEY and SVGAGI. V gave up 5 bases and J gave up 1 base, with 12 bases separating them. The CDR3 length is 15 residues. This TCR was sampled from an adult who was a healthcare worker with PCR-confirmed SARS-CoV-2 infection or an uninfected control (not recorded which). What was sequenced was whole blood. The J gene is TRBJ1-3, the V gene TRBV6-5; TRBD1 is a possible D gene (6 bases). This CDR3 is CASSPRTDSGNTIYF. The CDR3 DNA is TGTGCCAGCAGTCCCCGGACAGATTCTGGAAACACCATATATTTT.